The entry below gives a single TCR beta chain sequence along with its context. In the original processing: The assay estimated nucleated cells by amplifying reference gene primers. Only in-frame clones appear in the TCRdb table, and some are missing; sequencing was by immunoSEQ multiplex PCR. From that table come the V and J calls and clone size; the DNA was used to work out D and trimming. This table has more than 350,000 clones, about 87% appearing once. The CDR3 runs to 17 residues. Looked up from germline, CDR1 is SGDLS and CDR2 is YYNGEE. The V segment lost 0 bases and the J segment 0 bases; nucleotides outside the gene matches: 5. The data stem from a study of blood T cell repertoires in COVID-19.

The material sequenced was peripheral blood. This receptor was taken from a woman in her 30s with COVID-19, enrolled during active disease. V gene TRBV9 combines with J gene TRBJ2-5; TRBD1 aligns across 10 bases. The CDR3 reads CASSVALGTGDQETQYF. The CDR3 nucleotides read TGTGCCAGCAGCGTAGCTTTAGGGACAGGGGACCAAGAGACCCAGTACTTC. The full variable domain, its missing parts supplied by reference TRBV9 and TRBJ2-5, is DSGVTQTPKHLITATGQRVTLRCSPRSGDLSVYWYQQSLDQGLQFLIQYYNGEERAKGNILERFSAQQFPDLHSELNLSSLELGDSALYFCASSVALGTGDQETQYFGPGTRLLVL.